The next 28 T cell receptor beta chains were all read from a single sample in a study of shared clonotypes between healthy human individuals. Some clones are missing from TCRdb's copy, which holds only in-frame ones; the method was immunoSEQ multiplex PCR. The sample contains roughly 700,000 clones, around 72% of which appear only once. The sequenced sample was memory CD4+ T cells sorted from blood. Documented subset: CD45RA-negative fraction. The source is a woman aged 25-40 years in good health.

The chain combines TRBV5-1 with TRBJ2-2; TRBD2 matches 13 bases. The germline gives CDR1 SGHRS, CDR2 YFSETQ. The length of the CDR3 is 19 residues. With 0 bases clipped from V and 2 bases from J, the junction kept 7 bases outside the gene matches. The CDR3 spells CASSLGLAGGLINTGELFF. The CDR3 bases are TGCGCCAGCAGCTTGGGACTAGCGGGAGGACTAATCAACACCGGGGAGCTGTTTTTT.

The CDR3 reads CASSLAASGTMIQQYF. The CDR3 bases are TGTGCCAGCAGCTTAGCGGCTAGCGGGACCATGATTCAGCAGTACTTC. The gene calls are TRBV7-6 and TRBJ2-7, with 9 nucleotides matching TRBD2. This CDR3 is built from 16 residues. Per the germline V gene, CDR1 is SGHVS and CDR2 is FNYEAQ. V trimming: 0 bases; J trimming: 8 bases; junction bases outside the gene matches: 11.

Note on this clone: Within the sample, other DNA sequences also encode this same CDR3. The V and J genes are TRBV11-2 and TRBJ2-3; D unresolved. The CDR3 runs to 13 residues. Germline-derived CDR1 and CDR2 are SGHAT and FQNNGV. Between the trimmed V and J ends, which lost 6 bases and 0 bases, there was a span of 7 bases. CDR3 in amino acids: CASSSPSTDTQYF. CDR3 coding DNA: TGTGCCAGCAGTTCCCCTAGCACAGATACGCAGTATTTT.

The J gene is TRBJ2-5, the V gene TRBV29-1, with no clear D. Per the germline V gene, CDR1 is SQVTM and CDR2 is ANQGSEA. The CDR3 runs 12 residues. V gave up 3 bases and J gave up 5 bases, with 10 bases separating them. The CDR3 nucleotides are TGCAGCGTTGACGGGTTGGGGGAGACCCAGTACTTC. It translates to CSVDGLGETQYF.

This chain uses TRBV28 with TRBJ1-5; TRBD1 matches 10 bases. The CDR3 contains 15 residues. CDR1 and CDR2 (germline): MDHEN, SYDVKM. Trimming cost V 5 bases and J 3 bases; bases outside gene matches: 4. CDR3 bases: TGTGCCAGCAGTGGACAGGGGGGGATCAATCAGCCCCAGCATTTT. Translating gives CASSGQGGINQPQHF.

The chain links TRBV5-6 to TRBJ2-1, with 12 bases that match TRBD2. Germline-derived CDR1 and CDR2 are SGHDT and YYEEEE. CDR3 size: 16 residues. V lost 1 base, J lost 7 bases, and 6 bases stayed unmatched. The CDR3 coding sequence is TGTGCCAGCAGCTTGTTGACTAGCGGGAGTAGGAATGAGCAGTTCTTC. This sequence encodes CASSLLTSGSRNEQFF.

With respect to this clone: Given a much more abundant clone one base away, this may be a read error. This sample includes further DNA sequences coding for the same CDR3. The J gene is TRBJ2-3, the V gene TRBV11-2; D unresolved. CDR1 is SGHAT and CDR2 is FQNNGV in the germline V gene. Trimming left V 2 bases short and J 2 bases short, with 2 bases between. CDR3 size: 12 residues. The CDR3 spells CASSLSTDTQYF. CDR3 nucleotide sequence: TGTGCCAGCAGCTTATCCACAGATACGCAGTATTTT. Using reference TRBV11-2 and TRBJ2-3 for the parts outside the CDR3, the full variable domain is EAGVAQSPRYKIIEKRQSVAFWCNPISGHATLYWYQQILGQGPKLLIQFQNNGVVDDSQLPKDRFSAERLKGVDSTLKIQPAKLEDSAVYLCASSLSTDTQYFGPGTRLTVL.

The chain couples TRBV10-2 to TRBJ2-1; 12 positions match TRBD2. This CDR3 is built from 18 residues. V shed 9 bases and J 6 bases; nucleotides not matched to a gene: 18. Germline CDR1 and CDR2: WSHSY and SAAADI. The CDR3 loop reads CASRGRLAGGPLRNEQFF. DNA for the CDR3: TGCGCCAGTAGAGGGAGGCTAGCGGGAGGGCCCCTCCGCAATGAGCAGTTCTTC.

The chain carries TRBV5-1 and TRBJ2-3, with TRBD1 identical over 7 bases. The CDR3 sequence is 15 residues long. Trimming at V came to 3 bases and at J to 5 bases, leaving 9 bases not matched to a gene. Germline values: CDR1 SGHRS, CDR2 YFSETQ. DNA of the CDR3: TGCGCCAGCAGCTGGCAGGACAGGTTCAAAGATACGCAGTATTTT. Translated, it gives CASSWQDRFKDTQYF.

The chain carries TRBV4-1 and TRBJ2-7, with D perhaps matching TRBD2 (5 bases). From germline, CDR1 is MGHRA and CDR2 YSYEKL. This CDR3 is built from 14 residues. V lost 0 bases, J lost 6 bases, and 12 bases lay in between. The CDR3 nucleotides are TGCGCCAGCAGCCAAGAAGGTCTAGCACGCGAGCAGTACTTC. It yields the protein CASSQEGLAREQYF.

The V gene is TRBV10-3, the J gene TRBJ2-5; 8 positions match TRBD2. CDR1 is ENHRY and CDR2 is SYGVKD in the germline V gene. This CDR3 spans 16 amino acids. The J segment lost 2 bases and the V segment lost 0 bases, leaving 5 bases of the junction unmatched. CDR3 sequence reads: CAISESSTSGQETQYF. Written as DNA, the CDR3 is TGTGCCATCAGTGAGTCGTCTACTAGCGGACAAGAGACCCAGTACTTC.

This rearrangement joins TRBV5-6 to TRBJ1-3; perhaps TRBD1 as D (5 bases). Looked up from germline, CDR1 is SGHDT and CDR2 is YYEEEE. This CDR3 has 16 amino acids. Trimming stripped 1 base from V and 0 bases from J, with 11 bases between. CDR3 protein: CASSLPGVSSGNTIYF. The DNA for the CDR3 is TGTGCCAGCAGCTTGCCGGGGGTTAGCTCTGGAAACACCATATATTTT.

The rearrangement joins TRBV5-1 to TRBJ2-7; D may be TRBD1 (5 bases). The CDR3 loop spans 14 amino acids. Germline CDR1 SGHRS, CDR2 YFSETQ. V lost 0 bases to trimming and J lost 2 bases, with 9 bases between them. CDR3 sequence: CASSLDAGPYEQYF. DNA for the CDR3: TGCGCCAGCAGCTTGGATGCAGGGCCCTACGAGCAGTACTTC.

V gene TRBV7-9 combines with J gene TRBJ2-6; no definite D call. Trimming took off 5 bases at V and 0 bases at J, with 14 bases between the two ends. This CDR3 contains 17 residues. Germline V gives CDR1 SEHNR, CDR2 FQNEAQ (reference sequence). CDR3 DNA sequence: TGTGCCAGCAGCCAAAACCCAATCTACTCTGGGGCCAACGTCCTGACTTTC. Amino acids: CASSQNPIYSGANVLTF.

As for this clone: This sample includes further DNA sequences coding for the same CDR3. This chain's CDR3 is CASSPYFPPDTQYF. As DNA, the CDR3 is TGCGCCAGCAGCCCCTATTTTCCCCCAGATACGCAGTATTTT. This chain connects TRBV5-1 to TRBJ2-3, with D uncertain. The length of the CDR3 is 14 residues. V was shortened by 4 bases and J by 4 bases, with 13 bases between the two germline ends. Germline CDR1 SGHRS, CDR2 YFSETQ.

The chain recombines TRBV6-1 with TRBJ1-5; D call uncertain. Germline values: CDR1 MNHNS, CDR2 SASEGT. This CDR3 is 15 amino acids long. V dropped 5 bases and J dropped 0 bases, with 11 bases sitting between them. CDR3 nucleotides: TGTGCCAGCAGTTTCACGACGGATAGCAATCAGCCCCAGCATTTT. This sequence encodes CASSFTTDSNQPQHF.

The rearrangement uses TRBV6-6 and TRBJ1-2; D may be TRBD1 (5 bases). V lost 5 bases to trimming and J lost 4 bases, with 20 bases between them. The CDR3 length is 16 residues. The germline V gene has CDR1 MNHNY and CDR2 SVGAGI (reference sequence). The DNA of the CDR3 is TGTGCCAGCAGTCCCAACCCAGGGATTGAGATCTATGGCTACACCTTC. Translated: CASSPNPGIEIYGYTF.

V gene TRBV5-1 combines with J gene TRBJ2-5; TRBD1 matches at 9 bases. With 4 bases clipped from V and 6 bases from J, the junction kept 7 bases outside the gene matches. Germline assignment: CDR1 SGHRS and CDR2 YFSETQ. This CDR3 is 14 amino acids long. The CDR3 DNA reads TGCGCCAGCAGCCTCCCGGGACAGGGCAAGACCCAGTACTTC. Translated: CASSLPGQGKTQYF.

The count of this clone is one. This chain joins TRBV29-1 and TRBJ2-3; D may correspond to TRBD1 or TRBD2 (6 bases each). Trimming stripped 4 bases from V and 0 bases from J, with 11 bases between. Looked up from germline, CDR1 is SQVTM and CDR2 is ANQGSEA. CDR3 size: 14 residues. CDR3 residues: CSVGEDSSTDTQYF. DNA for the CDR3: TGCAGCGTTGGGGAGGACAGCAGCACAGATACGCAGTATTTT.

The chain employs TRBV5-6 and TRBJ1-2; perhaps TRBD1 as D (6 bases). Germline V CDR1 and CDR2: SGHDT, YYEEEE. V dropped 4 bases and J dropped 9 bases, with 25 bases sitting between them. The CDR3 runs 16 residues. The CDR3 here is CASSRGRAKLVLSYTF. In nucleotides, the CDR3 is TGTGCCAGCAGCAGGGGGAGAGCCAAGTTAGTTCTGAGCTACACCTTC.

The chain links TRBV7-9 to TRBJ2-7; 9 nucleotides align to TRBD2. The V gene end was trimmed by 2 bases and the J gene end by 5 bases; junction bases not matched to a gene: 7. The CDR3 length is 15 residues. The germline gives CDR1 SEHNR, CDR2 FQNEAQ (reference sequence). CDR3 protein: CASSLTREGRHEQYF. Written as DNA, the CDR3 is TGTGCCAGCAGCTTAACGCGGGAGGGCCGCCACGAGCAGTACTTC. Looking up the rest from reference TRBV7-9 and TRBJ2-7 gives the full variable domain: DTGVSQNPRHKITKRGQNVTFRCDPISEHNRLYWYRQTLGQGPEFLTYFQNEAQLEKSRLLSDRFSAERPKGSFSTLEIQRTEQGDSAMYLCASSLTREGRHEQYFGPGTRLTVT.

The chain couples TRBV5-6 to TRBJ2-5, with 13 nucleotides matching TRBD2. The CDR3 runs to 16 residues. V lost 3 bases to trimming and J lost 4 bases; unmatched junction nucleotides: 6. The germline V gene has CDR1 SGHDT and CDR2 YYEEEE. CDR3 sequence: CASSWTSGRGRETQYF. As DNA, the CDR3 is TGTGCCAGCAGCTGGACTAGCGGGAGAGGGAGAGAGACCCAGTACTTC. Full variable domain (outside the CDR3, taken from reference TRBV5-6 and TRBJ2-5): DAGVTQSPTHLIKTRGQQVTLRCSPKSGHDTVSWYQQALGQGPQFIFQYYEEEERQRGNFPDRFSGHQFPNYSSELNVNALLLGDSALYLCASSWTSGRGRETQYFGPGTRLLVL.

The chain uses TRBV7-9 and TRBJ2-7, with D possibly being TRBD2 (6 bases). This CDR3 spans 14 amino acids. The V gene lost 5 bases and the J gene lost 2 bases, with 13 bases spanning the gap. Germline V gives CDR1 SEHNR, CDR2 FQNEAQ (reference sequence). The CDR3 DNA reads TGTGCCAGCAGCAAACGGGACTCCCCCTACGAGCAGTACTTC. This codes for CASSKRDSPYEQYF.

V gene TRBV7-2 combines with J gene TRBJ2-7; the D gene is possibly TRBD2 (6 bases). This CDR3 has 14 amino acids. The germline CDR1 and CDR2 sequences are SGHTA and FQGNSA. Trimming took off 5 bases at V and 0 bases at J, with 11 bases between the two ends. The CDR3 protein is CASSPTSRSYEQYF. The CDR3 DNA reads as TGTGCCAGCAGCCCCACTAGCCGCTCCTACGAGCAGTACTTC.

This clone was recorded only once. The V and J genes are TRBV5-1 and TRBJ1-4; possibly TRBD1 for D (6 bases). The CDR3 contains 14 residues. Deletions cut 1 base from V and 5 bases from J, with 9 bases between. Germline V gives CDR1 SGHRS, CDR2 YFSETQ. CDR3 residues: CASSLYTGNEKLFF. CDR3 DNA sequence: TGCGCCAGCAGCTTGTATACAGGGAATGAAAAACTGTTTTTT.

The CDR3 reads CASSLGGAGVSEAFF. CDR3 sequence (DNA): TGTGCCAGCAGTTTAGGAGGCGCCGGGGTCTCTGAAGCTTTCTTT. The V call is TRBV28, the J call TRBJ1-1; D not certain. Trimming removed 2 bases from V and 6 bases from J, with 16 bases in between. The CDR3 totals 15 residues. Germline V gene data show CDR1 as MDHEN and CDR2 as SYDVKM.

The genes are TRBV10-2 and TRBJ1-1; D is possibly TRBD1 (6 bases). Germline V gives CDR1 WSHSY, CDR2 SAAADI. The CDR3 sequence is 13 residues long. Trimming stripped 9 bases from V and 1 base from J, with 12 bases between. CDR3 amino acids: CASKGQANTEAFF. CDR3 nucleotides: TGCGCCAGTAAGGGACAAGCGAACACTGAAGCTTTCTTT.

This chain connects TRBV11-2 to TRBJ2-2; tentative D call: TRBD1 (6 bases). This CDR3 is built from 16 residues. The V end was cut by 4 bases, the J end by 4 bases, with 16 bases between. Germline-derived CDR1 and CDR2 are SGHAT and FQNNGV. In DNA, the CDR3 is TGTGCCAGCAGCTCCTATAGCAGGGGCAGCACCGGGGAGCTGTTTTTT. This codes for CASSSYSRGSTGELFF.